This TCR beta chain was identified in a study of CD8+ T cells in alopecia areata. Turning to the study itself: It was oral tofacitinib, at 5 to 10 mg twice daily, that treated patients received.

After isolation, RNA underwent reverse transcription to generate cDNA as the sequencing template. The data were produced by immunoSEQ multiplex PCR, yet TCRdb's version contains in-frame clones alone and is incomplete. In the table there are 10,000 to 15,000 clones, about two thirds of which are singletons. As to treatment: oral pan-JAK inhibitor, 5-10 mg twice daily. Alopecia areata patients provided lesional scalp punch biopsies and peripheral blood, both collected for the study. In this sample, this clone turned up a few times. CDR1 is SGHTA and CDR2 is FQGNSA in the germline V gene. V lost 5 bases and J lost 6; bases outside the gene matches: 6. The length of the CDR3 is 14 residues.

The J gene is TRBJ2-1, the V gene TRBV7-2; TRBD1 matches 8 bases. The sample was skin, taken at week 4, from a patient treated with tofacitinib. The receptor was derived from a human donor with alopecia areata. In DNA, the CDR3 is TGTGCCAGCAGCATAACCGGGACAGGCAATGAGCAGTTCTTC. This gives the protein CASSITGTGNEQFF.